The 21 T cell receptor beta chains listed next were all sequenced from one sample in a study of tumor-infiltrating lymphocytes in primary liver carcinoma (dated by TCRdb to the late 2010s). RNA from unsorted whole blood was extracted with TRIzol reagent, and germline DNA was obtained with the DNeasy Blood & Tissue kit. The sample was run on an Illumina HiSeq 2500. Starting from 450 to 500 ng total RNA, TCRbeta-specific cDNA was produced by reverse transcription with a constant-region primer and ProtoScript II reverse transcriptase. Construction of the TCRbeta libraries relied on three nested rounds of multiplex PCR, following a slightly modified ARM-PCR procedure. The first two PCR rounds used multiplex TRBV1-TRBV30 forward primers with a Cbeta reverse primer, each for about 11 cycles. The raw public data were reprocessed by TCRdb itself: fastp quality trimming at Q25, MiXCR clonotype calling, in-frame beta chains only. Each entry merges the rows of one CDR3 protein and shows their most common DNA and genes. The sample includes approximately 310,000 distinct CDR3 sequences, with less than 75% observed a single time. The top ten clones comprise about 8.4% of the sample.

Sequences were obtained from peripheral blood. These receptor sequences come from a man between 40 and 49 years old with primary liver carcinoma and hepatitis B virus infection.

The chain combines TRBV30 with TRBJ2-3, with D possibly matching TRBD2 (6 bases). V was pared by 2 bases and J by 2 bases, with 17 bases between. The CDR3 loop spans 16 amino acids. The germline gives CDR1 GTSNPN, CDR2 SVGIG (reference sequence). The CDR3 is CAWSPLIAGYTDTQYF. DNA of the CDR3: TGTGCCTGGAGTCCCCTTATCGCGGGATACACAGATACGCAGTATTTT.

For this clonotype: A much larger clone sits a single nucleotide away, making a read error possible. The chain employs TRBV4-3 and TRBJ1-5, with TRBD1 matching over 7 bases. CDR3 length: 14 amino acids. V was clipped by 3 bases and J by 5 bases; unmatched bases: 4. The germline V gene encodes CDR1 LGHNA and CDR2 YSLEER. The CDR3 DNA follows: TGCGCCAGCAGCCATGAGGGGGCAGATCAGCCCCAGCATTTT. It translates to CASSHEGADQPQHF.

Points on this clonotype: Because the CDR3 is missing its conserved closing phenylalanine or tryptophan, this is likely a read error. The chain uses TRBV29-1 and TRBJ1-2; D remains unclear. V shed 7 bases and J shed 2 bases, with 14 bases lying between them. The CDR3 contains 13 residues. CDR1 SQVTM and CDR2 ANQGSEA come from the germline V gene. The CDR3 bases are TGCAGCGCAGGACGGGGTAGCAACTATGGCTACACCATC. Protein: CSAGRGSNYGYTI.

A remark on this clonotype: Since a much larger clone is just one base distant, this may be a read error. The chain uses TRBV10-2 and TRBJ1-1; D gene uncertain. Trimming stripped 10 bases from V and 5 bases from J, with 14 bases between. CDR3 length equals 12 residues. Germline V gives CDR1 WSHSY, CDR2 SAAADI. DNA of the CDR3: TGCGCCAACCGGATAGGACGGACTGAAGCTTTCTTT. Protein product: CANRIGRTEAFF.

The table lists this clonotype with many counts. This sequence joins TRBV7-8 and TRBJ2-3; TRBD1 aligns across 9 bases. Germline CDR1 is SGHVS and CDR2 is FQNEAQ. The CDR3 contains 14 residues. J was trimmed by 2 bases and V by 5 bases; bases with no gene match: 2. CDR3 sequence: CASSTGGNTDTQYF. CDR3 DNA: TGTGCCAGCAGCACAGGGGGCAACACAGATACGCAGTATTTT. The whole variable domain, remainder taken from reference TRBV7-8 and TRBJ2-3, is GAGVSQSPRYKVAKRGQDVALRCDPISGHVSLFWYQQALGQGPEFLTYFQNEAQLDKSGLPSDRFFAERPEGSVSTLKIQRTQQEDSAVYLCASSTGGNTDTQYFGPGTRLTVL.

This clonotype was seen a handful of times. The rearrangement links TRBV5-6 to TRBJ2-7, with TRBD2 identical over 10 bases. Trimming removed 3 bases from V and 0 bases from J; junction bases left unmatched: 6. This CDR3 has 16 residues. The germline CDR1 and CDR2 sequences are SGHDT and YYEEEE. Here the CDR3 DNA reads TGTGCCAGCAGCTCGGCTAGCGGGGGAGGCTCCTACGAGCAGTACTTC. This translates into CASSSASGGGSYEQYF.

The genes are TRBV6-6 and TRBJ1-1; 7 bases fit TRBD1. This CDR3 has 13 residues. CDR1 is MNHNY, CDR2 SVGAGI, per germline (reference sequence). CDR3 residues: CVNTNTGVTEAFF. CDR3 nucleotides: TGTGTCAACACCAATACAGGGGTCACTGAAGCTTTCTTT.

The rearrangement uses TRBV11-1 and TRBJ2-7; TRBD1 might be the D (5 bases). The length of the CDR3 is 13 residues. Trimming stripped 10 bases from V and 1 base from J, with 14 bases between. The germline V gene has CDR1 SGHAT and CDR2 FQDESV (reference sequence). The CDR3 sequence: CAIRVKQSYEQYF. The CDR3 DNA is TGTGCCATCAGGGTGAAGCAATCCTACGAGCAGTACTTC. The entire variable domain, with the rest obtained from reference TRBV11-1 and TRBJ2-7, is as follows: EAEVAQSPRYKITEKSQAVAFWCDPISGHATLYWYRQILGQGPELLVQFQDESVVDDSQLPKDRFSAERLKGVDSTLKIQPAELGDSAMYLCAIRVKQSYEQYFGPGTRLTVT.

At least ten counts were recorded for this clonotype. This sequence joins TRBV12-3 or TRBV12-4 and TRBJ2-6; possible D gene TRBD1, 6 bases. Trimming removed 3 bases at V and 0 bases at J, with 21 bases between. CDR3 size: 20 residues. The CDR3, as DNA: TGTGCCAGCAGTTTCATCGGCAGGGGTTCCATTAGCTCTGGGGCCAACGTCCTGACTTTC. As protein: CASSFIGRGSISSGANVLTF.

About this clonotype: A much more abundant neighbour one base away suggests this may be a read error. J is TRBJ2-3 and V is TRBV4-1, with a possible D match to TRBD2 (6 bases). This CDR3 contains 16 residues. The V gene lost 0 bases and the J gene lost 6 bases, with 16 bases spanning the gap. Per the germline V gene, CDR1 is MGHRA and CDR2 is YSYEKL. In DNA form, the CDR3 reads TGCGCCAGCAGCCAAGAAAGGACTGGACGGGGGGATACGCAGTATTTT. It translates to CASSQERTGRGDTQYF.

There are many counts of this clonotype. The chain recombines TRBV12-3 or TRBV12-4 with TRBJ1-6; D unresolved. The V gene lost 6 bases and the J gene lost 0 bases, with 15 bases spanning the gap. The CDR3 has 17 residues. The CDR3 loop reads CASRRETLGSYNSPLHF. For the CDR3, the DNA is TGTGCCAGCAGACGGGAGACGCTAGGCTCCTATAATTCACCCCTCCACTTT.

This clonotype was seen a few times. This may be a read error: a much more frequent sequence differs by one nucleotide. The V and J genes are TRBV4-3 and TRBJ2-4, with TRBD2 matching 7 bases. Germline loops: CDR1 LGHNA, CDR2 YSLEER. Trimming took 0 bases from V and 2 from J; bases not matched to a gene: 13. The CDR3 covers 19 residues. The CDR3 DNA follows: TGCGCCAGCAGCCAAGACCCGGGACTAACGGGGCGTCCCAAAAACATTCAGTACTTC. Translated: CASSQDPGLTGRPKNIQYF.

A remark on this clonotype: Here the CDR3 omits its conserved ending phenylalanine or tryptophan, so a read error is the likely source. This chain connects TRBV10-3 to TRBJ2-1, with D uncertain. V was cut by 2 bases and J by 9 bases, with 17 bases left in between. Germline CDR1 reads ENHRY; CDR2 reads SYGVKD. The CDR3 is 15 residues long. This chain's CDR3 is CAISEEQPWTTEQFS. In DNA, the CDR3 is TGTGCCATCAGTGAGGAGCAGCCATGGACCACTGAGCAGTTCTCC.

The chain recombines TRBV9 with TRBJ2-6; D is uncertain. The CDR3 contains 15 residues. The V gene's germline CDR1 is SGDLS and CDR2 YYNGEE. V was shortened by 4 bases and J by 0 bases, with 8 bases between the two germline ends. This CDR3 is CASSIASSGANVLTF. In nucleotides, the CDR3 is TGTGCCAGCAGCATCGCTAGCTCTGGGGCCAACGTCCTGACTTTC.

To note about this clonotype: This could be a read error, since a much larger clone is one nucleotide away. The chain couples TRBV5-6 to TRBJ2-2; D gene ambiguous. The CDR3 covers 13 residues. Trimming removed 8 bases from V and 0 bases from J, with 8 bases in between. Germline V gene sequence: CDR1 SGHDT, CDR2 YYEEEE. The CDR3 bases are TGTGCCAGTAATTTGACGAACACCGGGGAGCTGTTTTTT. Translating it yields CASNLTNTGELFF.

This clonotype was seen more than once but under ten times. The V gene is TRBV6-5, the J gene TRBJ1-4, with D perhaps TRBD1 (5 bases). V gave up 5 bases and J gave up 6 bases, with 16 bases separating them. The CDR3 is 15 amino acids. The germline gives CDR1 MNHEY, CDR2 SVGAGI. The CDR3 sequence: CASSEGGASYEKLFF. Written as DNA, the CDR3 is TGTGCCAGCAGTGAGGGTGGGGCGAGTTATGAAAAACTGTTTTTT.

The gene calls are TRBV6-1 and TRBJ2-1, with D tentatively TRBD1 (5 bases). Germline loops: CDR1 MNHNS, CDR2 SASEGT. CDR3 length equals 12 residues. With 6 bases removed from V and 8 bases from J, the gap between germline ends came to 11 bases. The CDR3 nucleotides are TGTGCCAGCAGGCAGGGTCGGTATGAGCAGTTCTTC. This translates into CASRQGRYEQFF.

On this clonotype itself: This may be a read error: a much more frequent sequence differs by one nucleotide. No conserved phenylalanine or tryptophan ends this CDR3, so it is likely a read error. The rearrangement joins TRBV6-1 to TRBJ2-7; 8 nucleotides match TRBD2. The CDR3 consists of 12 residues. The germline V gene has CDR1 MNHNS and CDR2 SASEGT. V dropped 11 bases and J dropped 1; count of bases not matched to a gene: 4. CDR3 nucleotides: TGTGCCGGACGGGGGGGATCCTACGAGCAGTACCTC. This sequence encodes CAGRGGSYEQYL.

Concerning this clonotype itself: Lacking the conserved final phenylalanine or tryptophan, this CDR3 likely reflects a read error. This rearrangement joins TRBV2 to TRBJ1-5; the D gene is possibly TRBD1 (5 bases). In germline, CDR1 is SNHLY, CDR2 FYNNEI. CDR3 length equals 15 residues. The CDR3 coding sequence is TGTGCCAGCAGCGGGGCGGGCCGAAGCAATCGGCCCCAGCATTTG. Protein: CASSGAGRSNRPQHL.

This clonotype appeared a few times. The rearrangement uses TRBV7-9 and TRBJ2-7; 10 nucleotides match TRBD1. The CDR3 totals 14 residues. CDR1 and CDR2 (germline): SEHNR, FQNEAQ (reference sequence). J gave up 0 bases and V 5 bases, and 1 base lay outside the gene matches. The CDR3 DNA follows: TGTGCCAGCAGCGGGGACAGGGGCTCCTACGAGCAGTACTTC. Residues: CASSGDRGSYEQYF.

This clonotype was observed at least ten times. This chain links TRBV4-3 with TRBJ2-1; D uncertain. This CDR3 comprises 13 residues. CDR1 and CDR2 (germline): LGHNA, YSLEER. Trimming took off 2 bases at V and 4 bases at J, with 6 bases between the two ends. CDR3 sequence: CASSQSHYNEQFF. The CDR3 DNA follows: TGCGCCAGCAGCCAATCCCATTACAATGAGCAGTTCTTC.